This TCR beta chain stems from a study of cytotoxic CD8 clonotypes in ibrutinib-treated CLL. Study at large: Response material was collected after a median 12 months of treatment, range 6 to 36. Mean values per sample were around 250,000 productive templates and around 96,000 productive rearrangements. Findings and caveats of the study: Patients showed higher baseline clonality than age-matched healthy donors, and it tracked circulating CD8+ T-cell counts. The clonality went up when patients responded to ibrutinib and dropped back toward baseline at progression.

To note about this clone: Its cognate antigen is unknown.

Sequencing was performed with immunoSEQ multiplex PCR; in TCRdb, only in-frame clones are kept and a portion is missing. The data show about 140,000 clones, with 80% seen just once and less than 8.5% held by the top ten. CDR3 size: 14 residues. The germline CDR1 and CDR2 sequences are KGHSH and LQKENI. Trimming pared 2 bases from V and 5 bases from J, leaving 12 bases between. The clonotype was recovered from a human donor with chronic lymphocytic leukemia. The chain carries TRBV18 and TRBJ1-1; D is possibly TRBD1 (5 bases). The sample was PBMCs, taken after 36 months of ibrutinib treatment. CDR3 nucleotides: TGTGCCAGCTCACCAGGAGGGGTAGGTACTGAAGCTTTCTTT. It is translated as CASSPGGVGTEAFF.